Sequencing of this TCR beta chain was carried out in a study of long-term antiretroviral therapy in people with HIV. With survey level as its setting, the immunoSEQ assay was v3.0. The repertoire was sequenced with immunoSEQ multiplex PCR; TCRdb's copy has only in-frame clones and lacks some. Of approximately 32,000 clones in the sample, about four fifths were seen once. Germline CDR1 and CDR2: MGHDK and SYGVNS. With 3 bases removed from V and 6 bases from J, the gap between germline ends came to 16 bases. The CDR3 is made up of 15 amino acids. This receptor was taken from a young man with HIV. The material was unsorted PBMCs, obtained 0.4 years before starting antiretroviral therapy. V usage is TRBV25-1 and J usage is TRBJ2-3, with a tentative D call TRBD2 (7 bases). As DNA, the CDR3 is TGTGCCAGCAGTGATTGGAGGGGGGGCCGGGATACGCAGTATTTT. Encoded protein: CASSDWRGGRDTQYF.